This TCR beta chain originates from a study of shared clonotypes between healthy human individuals. Looking at the study overall: Three plates each covered CD4 naive and memory; CD8 naive two, CD8 memory one. Study conclusions and caveats: Investigators collected only blood, and repertoires in tissues likely differ. Compared with clonotypes that all four donors shared, non-shared clonotypes had lower generation probabilities. Relative to memory subsets, naive subsets generally showed larger estimated richness.

Clones were sequenced by immunoSEQ multiplex PCR, and TCRdb holds only the in-frame ones, with some missing. The table includes 2,100,000 or so clones, approximately 96% detected once. About this clone: No antigen is known for it.

The origin of this receptor is a man between 18 and 29 years old in good health. The sequenced material came from naive CD4+ T cells sorted from blood. Subset of the sample: CD45RA+ positively selected.

Here the CDR3 reads CASSLGWNTEAFF. The DNA of the CDR3 is TGTGCCAGCAGCTTAGGGTGGAACACTGAAGCTTTCTTT. The chain links TRBV11-2 to TRBJ1-1, with unresolved D. Trimming stripped 1 base from V and 1 base from J, with 4 bases between. Per germline, CDR1 SGHAT and CDR2 FQNNGV. This CDR3 spans 13 amino acids.